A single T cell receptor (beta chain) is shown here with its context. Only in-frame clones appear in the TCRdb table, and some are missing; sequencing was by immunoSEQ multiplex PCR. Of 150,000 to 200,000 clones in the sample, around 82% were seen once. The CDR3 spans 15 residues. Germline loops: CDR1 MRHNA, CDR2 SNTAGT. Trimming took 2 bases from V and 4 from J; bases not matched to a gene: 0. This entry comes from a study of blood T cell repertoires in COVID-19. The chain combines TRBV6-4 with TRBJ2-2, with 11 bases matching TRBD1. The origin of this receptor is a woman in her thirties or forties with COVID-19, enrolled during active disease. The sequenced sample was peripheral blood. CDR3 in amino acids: CASSDGTGGTGELFF. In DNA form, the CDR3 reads TGTGCCAGCAGTGACGGGACAGGGGGCACCGGGGAGCTGTTTTTT.